This TCR beta chain was captured by sequencing in a study of cytomegalovirus exposure and HLA in healthy donors. Use of 60 Vbeta and 13 Jbeta primers characterized the PCR. Clones were read by immunoSEQ multiplex PCR, and TCRdb kept only the in-frame ones, dropping some. Of about 150,000 clones listed, about 74% are singletons. CDR3 length: 15 residues. The germline V gene has CDR1 MDHEN and CDR2 SYDVKM. The V gene end was trimmed by 6 bases and the J gene end by 5 bases; junction bases not matched to a gene: 10. For this clone: Antigen unknown.

General study results and limits: Follow-up analysis seemed to connect common viral pathogens with several of the most significant clusters identified. Within the data, a cluster of highly shared sequence variants was likely a sequencing artifact.

The receptor comes from a woman aged 35 to 49 in good health and CMV-seronegative. The J gene is TRBJ1-5, the V gene TRBV28, with 7 bases aligning to TRBD1. Sequencing input: PBMCs. In DNA form, the CDR3 reads TGTGCCAGCAGCCCCCCCGACAGGGACGATCAGCCCCAGCATTTT. Its protein is CASSPPDRDDQPQHF.